This T cell receptor beta chain was captured by sequencing in a study of graft-versus-host responses after intestinal transplantation. Broader study findings: Early post-transplant HvG declines showed an association with peak circulating GvH clone levels.

This clone was counted only a few times. Antigen: not known. This CDR3 comprises 14 residues. V lost 1 base, J lost 3 bases, and 10 bases lay in between. CDR1 and CDR2 from the germline V gene are LNHDA and SQIVND (reference sequence). Measured with immunoSEQ multiplex PCR; TCRdb has only the in-frame clones, and not every one. The sample holds 20,000 to 30,000 clones, 75% to 90% seen once. The chain combines TRBV19 with TRBJ2-7; either TRBD1 or TRBD2 may fit D (5 bases each). Sequences were derived from PBMCs, sampled about 27 days after intestinal transplant. This TCR was recovered from a human patient who received an intestinal transplant, so some T cells may come from the graft donor. The CDR3 DNA sequence: TGTGCCAGTAGTATAGTAGAGGGGAGCTACGAGCAGTACTTC. Its translation is CASSIVEGSYEQYF. Variable domain in full (rest from reference TRBV19 and TRBJ2-7): DGGITQSPKYLFRKEGQNVTLSCEQNLNHDAMYWYRQDPGQGLRLIYYSQIVNDFQKGDIAEGYSVSREKKESFPLTVTSAQKNPTAFYLCASSIVEGSYEQYFGPGTRLTVT.